This T cell receptor beta chain was observed in a study of blood T cell repertoires in COVID-19. Study-wide context: Specimens from acute and convalescent COVID-19 originated in the United States, Italy and Spain. Sources were T cells, B-cell-depleted T cells, or PBMCs; the material itself was cDNA or gDNA.

V lost 6 bases and J lost 2, with 14 bases in between. This CDR3 spans 14 amino acids. Germline V gene sequence: CDR1 MNHEY, CDR2 SVGAGI. Authors' analysis steps: Counts of nucleated cells, estimated from reference gene primer amplification, were obtained. Sequenced by immunoSEQ multiplex PCR; TCRdb stores in-frame clones only, minus some. The V and J calls and clone size come from that table; D and trimming were worked out from the DNA. The data hold about 300,000 clones, with around 89% observed a single time. The J gene is TRBJ2-7, the V gene TRBV6-5; D unclear. The sequenced sample was peripheral blood. The sequence was collected from a man in his forties with acute or convalescent COVID-19. CDR3 in amino acids: CASSPPWRPYEQYF. Here the CDR3 DNA reads TGTGCCAGCAGCCCCCCGTGGCGGCCCTACGAGCAGTACTTC.